A selection of T cell receptor beta chains follows, all from one sample in a study of control samples from healthy donors and cancer patients. Generated by immunoSEQ multiplex PCR, the TCRdb table keeps only in-frame clones and is missing some. The sample holds under 200,000 clones; 94% are singletons and the top ten take around 8.5%. The sequenced sample consisted of blood. Every receptor here comes from a woman aged 40 to 55 in good health. The CDR3 runs from the conserved cysteine through the conserved F or W. D genes are given only for firm matches. Not every row has a clone size; where given, it reads once, few, many or a size class.

d_gene	abundance	v_gene	j_gene	CDR3aa	CDR3nt
.	.	TRBV5-1	TRBJ1-1	CASSSIGAVNTEAFF	TGCGCCAGCAGCTCCATCGGGGCAGTGAACACTGAAGCTTTCTTT
TRBD1	.	TRBV12-3/TRBV12-4	TRBJ1-2	CASSKDRVGYTF	TGTGCCAGCAGTAAGGACAGGGTTGGCTACACCTTC
TRBD1	.	TRBV7-6	TRBJ2-2	CASSLKTGDSGTGELFF	TGTGCCAGCAGCTTAAAAACAGGGGACAGTGGCACCGGGGAGCTGTTTTTT
.	.	TRBV7-8	TRBJ1-1	CASSLESGRAEAFF	TGTGCCAGCAGCTTAGAATCAGGGAGGGCTGAAGCTTTCTTT
TRBD2	.	TRBV19	TRBJ2-2	CASSSLAGESGKLFF	TGTGCCAGTAGTAGCCTAGCGGGAGAGTCCGGGAAGCTGTTTTTT
.	.	TRBV4-1	TRBJ1-2	CASSQDPGPHGYTF	TGCGCCAGCAGCCAAGATCCAGGCCCTCATGGCTACACCTTC
.	.	TRBV5-8	TRBJ2-6	CASSLWSGANVLTF	TGTGCCAGCAGCTTGTGGTCTGGGGCCAACGTCCTGACTTTC
.	many	TRBV7-2	TRBJ1-2	CASSPDFSYGYTF	TGTGCCAGCAGCCCGGACTTCAGCTATGGCTACACCTTC
.	.	TRBV28	TRBJ1-2	CASTSPVGTNYGYTF	TGTGCCAGCACGTCCCCCGTGGGTACTAACTATGGCTACACCTTC
.	.	TRBV10-3	TRBJ1-1	CAISEYQSNTEAFF	TGTGCCATCAGTGAGTACCAGAGCAACACTGAAGCTTTCTTT
TRBD1	.	TRBV7-6	TRBJ1-1	CASSSDRGTNTEAFF	TGTGCCAGCAGCTCCGACAGGGGAACGAACACTGAAGCTTTCTTT
.	.	TRBV6-2/TRBV6-3	TRBJ2-4	CASSYSMTAGLNIQYF	TGTGCCAGCAGTTACTCGATGACAGCGGGCCTAAACATTCAGTACTTC
.	.	TRBV9	TRBJ1-1	CASSPDGPGAEAFF	TGTGCCAGCAGCCCCGATGGGCCGGGGGCTGAAGCTTTCTTT
.	.	TRBV6-5	TRBJ1-2	CASSYSWQASFNGYTF	TGTGCCAGCAGTTACTCATGGCAGGCGTCATTCAATGGCTACACCTTC
.	.	TRBV7-2	TRBJ1-2	CASSPDRNYGYTF	TGTGCCAGCAGCCCAGACAGGAACTATGGCTACACCTTC
.	.	TRBV29-1	TRBJ1-5	CSVGAVNQPQHF	TGCAGCGTTGGGGCAGTCAATCAGCCCCAGCATTTT
.	once	TRBV5-1	TRBJ1-1	CASSLYNTMNTEAFF	TGCGCCAGCAGCTTGTACAACACAATGAACACTGAAGCTTTCTTT
TRBD1	.	TRBV6-5	TRBJ1-5	CASSQRRGLDQPQHF	TGTGCCAGCAGCCAGAGGAGGGGGCTGGATCAGCCCCAGCATTTT
.	.	TRBV9	TRBJ1-1	CASSVGAGDRTEAFF	TGTGCCAGCAGCGTGGGGGCAGGGGATCGTACTGAAGCTTTCTTT
.	.	TRBV27	TRBJ1-4	CASGRDRSEKLFF	TGTGCCAGCGGTAGGGATCGGTCTGAAAAACTGTTTTTT
.	.	TRBV4-3	TRBJ1-2	CASSQGSGTAYGYTF	TGCGCCAGCAGCCAAGGGTCGGGGACGGCCTATGGCTACACCTTC
TRBD1	.	TRBV6-2/TRBV6-3	TRBJ2-6	CASSLGQGISGANVLTF	TGTGCCAGCAGCCTGGGACAGGGGATCTCTGGGGCCAACGTCCTGACTTTC
TRBD2	.	TRBV4-3	TRBJ2-5	CASSQLAGGGQETQYF	TGCGCCAGCAGCCAACTAGCGGGAGGAGGGCAAGAGACCCAGTACTTC
TRBD2	.	TRBV6-4	TRBJ2-1	CASSSLGGGSYNEQFF	TGTGCCAGCAGTTCCTTAGGCGGGGGATCCTACAATGAGCAGTTCTTC
.	once	TRBV2	TRBJ2-3	CASTVQRYPTDTQYF	TGTGCCAGCACCGTACAGAGGTACCCCACAGATACGCAGTATTTT
TRBD1	.	TRBV10-3	TRBJ2-5	CAIGGTGILKTQYF	TGTGCCATCGGCGGGACAGGGATTTTGAAGACCCAGTACTTC
.	.	TRBV3-1/TRBV3-2	TRBJ1-5	CASSQDAGGNQPQHF	TGTGCCAGCAGCCAAGATGCAGGGGGCAATCAGCCCCAGCATTTT
.	once	TRBV6-2/TRBV6-3	TRBJ2-1	CASSPAGVAFNEQFF	TGTGCCAGCAGTCCGGCTGGCGTTGCTTTCAATGAGCAGTTCTTC
TRBD1	.	TRBV5-8	TRBJ1-2	CASSLVTGGGGYTF	TGTGCCAGCAGCTTGGTTACAGGGGGTGGTGGCTACACCTTC
TRBD2	.	TRBV7-2	TRBJ2-1	CASSSRGTSGTYNEQFF	TGTGCCAGCAGCTCAAGGGGGACTAGCGGAACCTACAATGAGCAGTTCTTC
TRBD1	.	TRBV6-5	TRBJ2-5	CASRGQGRETQYF	TGTGCCAGCAGGGGACAGGGGAGGGAGACCCAGTACTTC
.	.	TRBV7-2	TRBJ1-5	CASSLSARSQPQHF	TGTGCCAGCAGCCTCTCGGCCCGGAGTCAGCCCCAGCATTTT
TRBD1	once	TRBV7-9	TRBJ1-6	CASSLDGTANSPLHF	TGTGCCAGCAGCCTAGACGGGACAGCCAATTCACCCCTCCACTTT
TRBD2	.	TRBV6-6	TRBJ2-5	CASRRSAGLGKETQYF	TGTGCCAGCAGACGATCAGCGGGGTTGGGGAAAGAGACCCAGTACTTC
.	.	TRBV6-6	TRBJ1-5	CASSGGPGQPQHF	TGTGCCAGCAGTGGCGGACCGGGTCAGCCCCAGCATTTT
TRBD1	once	TRBV13	TRBJ1-5	CASSLGTGSNQPQHF	TGTGCCAGCAGCTTAGGGACAGGGAGCAATCAGCCCCAGCATTTT
TRBD1	.	TRBV5-4	TRBJ1-1	CASSPWTGNTEAFF	TGTGCCAGCAGCCCCTGGACAGGGAACACTGAAGCTTTCTTT
TRBD2	.	TRBV5-1	TRBJ2-2	CASSPLLAGDTGELFF	TGCGCCAGCAGCCCCCTCCTAGCGGGAGACACCGGGGAGCTGTTTTTT
TRBD1	.	TRBV10-3	TRBJ1-5	CAISRTGEDNQPQHF	TGTGCCATCAGTAGAACAGGGGAGGACAATCAGCCCCAGCATTTT
.	once	TRBV2	TRBJ2-3	CASSGAPLSTDTQYF	TGTGCCAGCAGTGGAGCCCCACTGAGCACAGATACGCAGTATTTT
TRBD1	.	TRBV5-1	TRBJ2-1	CASSHRQGQDEQFF	TGCGCCAGCAGCCACAGACAGGGGCAGGATGAGCAGTTCTTC
TRBD1	.	TRBV20-1	TRBJ2-6	CSASRVRGQPGANVLTF	TGCAGTGCTAGTAGAGTCAGGGGGCAGCCTGGGGCCAACGTCCTGACTTTC
.	few	TRBV5-6	TRBJ1-1	CASSFRFGVRVIGTEAFF	TGTGCCAGCAGCTTCCGTTTCGGCGTTCGGGTGATAGGCACTGAAGCTTTCTTT
TRBD1	.	TRBV19	TRBJ2-7	CASSMRGQRSSYEQYF	TGTGCCAGTAGTATGAGGGGACAGCGGAGCTCCTACGAGCAGTACTTC
TRBD1	.	TRBV4-3	TRBJ1-1	CASSQLDRGRGAFF	TGCGCCAGCAGCCAGCTAGACAGGGGTCGCGGAGCTTTCTTT
.	.	TRBV12-3/TRBV12-4	TRBJ2-5	CASADDEETQYF	TGTGCCAGTGCGGACGACGAAGAGACCCAGTACTTC
TRBD1	.	TRBV9	TRBJ2-3	CASSVGQGATDTQYF	TGTGCCAGCAGCGTTGGACAGGGGGCCACAGATACGCAGTATTTT
TRBD2	.	TRBV5-4	TRBJ2-5	CASSLPGTSGTETQYF	TGTGCCAGCAGCTTACCCGGGACTAGCGGGACTGAGACCCAGTACTTC
.	.	TRBV3-1/TRBV3-2	TRBJ1-3	CASSQDPGISGNTIYF	TGTGCCAGCAGCCAAGACCCCGGGATCTCTGGAAACACCATATATTTT
.	.	TRBV19	TRBJ1-6	CASSASPQGGNSPLHF	TGTGCCAGTAGTGCCTCCCCCCAGGGAGGTAATTCACCCCTCCACTTT
.	.	TRBV9	TRBJ2-7	CASSVDGTATYEQYF	TGTGCCAGCAGCGTAGATGGGACTGCGACCTACGAGCAGTACTTC
.	.	TRBV20-1	TRBJ2-3	CSASDVLGPTQYF	TGCAGTGCTAGTGATGTACTAGGCCCCACGCAGTATTTT
.	.	TRBV6-5	TRBJ1-2	CASRGRNYGYTF	TGTGCCAGCAGGGGACGGAACTATGGCTACACCTTC
TRBD1	.	TRBV11-2	TRBJ1-4	CASSSWTGGEREKLFF	TGTGCCAGCAGCTCCTGGACAGGGGGAGAAAGAGAAAAACTGTTTTTT